The following is a T cell receptor beta chain sequence with its context. Its target is unknown. The entry originates in a study of T cells and Merkel cell carcinoma outcomes. Repertoires were generated with immunoSEQ multiplex PCR, while TCRdb's copy carries only in-frame clones and drops some. In the table there are a few thousand clones, more than 75% of which are singletons. Overall study findings and caveats: In Merkel cell carcinoma, repertoire and T-cell density reportedly predicted outcomes.

The V and J ends lost 4 bases and 4 bases, in that order; junction bases with no gene match: 19. The germline V gene has CDR1 LNHDA and CDR2 SQIVND (reference sequence). The CDR3 length is 20 residues. Sequences were obtained from tumor tissue from Merkel cell carcinoma. The source of this sequence is a human donor with Merkel cell carcinoma. This chain connects TRBV19 to TRBJ2-7, with TRBD2 identical over 13 bases. The CDR3 sequence: CASSRRGPGLAGLLSYEQYF. The CDR3 nucleotides are TGTGCCAGTAGTAGGCGAGGTCCGGGACTAGCGGGACTCTTATCGTACGAGCAGTACTTC.